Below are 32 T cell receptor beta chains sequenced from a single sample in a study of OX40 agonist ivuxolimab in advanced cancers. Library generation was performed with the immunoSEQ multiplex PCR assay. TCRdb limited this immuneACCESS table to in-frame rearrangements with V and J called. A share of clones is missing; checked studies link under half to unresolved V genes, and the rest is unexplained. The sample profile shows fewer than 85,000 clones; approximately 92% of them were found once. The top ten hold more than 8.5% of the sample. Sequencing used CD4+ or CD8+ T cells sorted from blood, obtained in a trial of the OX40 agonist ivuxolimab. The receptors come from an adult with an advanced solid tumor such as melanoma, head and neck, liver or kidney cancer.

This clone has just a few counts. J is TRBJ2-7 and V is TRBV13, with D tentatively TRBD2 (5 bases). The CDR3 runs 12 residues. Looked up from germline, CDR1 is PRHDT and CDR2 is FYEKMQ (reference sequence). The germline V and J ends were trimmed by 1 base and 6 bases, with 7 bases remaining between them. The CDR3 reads CASSLAGSEQYF. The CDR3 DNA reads TGTGCCAGCAGCTTAGCTGGGAGCGAGCAGTACTTC.

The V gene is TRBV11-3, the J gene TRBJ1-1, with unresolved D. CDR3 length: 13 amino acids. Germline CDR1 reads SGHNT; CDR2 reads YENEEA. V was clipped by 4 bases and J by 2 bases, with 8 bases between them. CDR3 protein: CASSSSLNTEAFF. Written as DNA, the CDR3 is TGTGCCAGCAGCTCCAGTTTAAACACTGAAGCTTTCTTT. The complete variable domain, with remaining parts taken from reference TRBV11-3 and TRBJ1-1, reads EAGVVQSPRYKIIEKKQPVAFWCNPISGHNTLYWYLQNLGQGPELLIRYENEEAVDDSQLPKDRFSAERLKGVDSTLKIQPAELGDSAVYLCASSSSLNTEAFFGQGTRLTVV.

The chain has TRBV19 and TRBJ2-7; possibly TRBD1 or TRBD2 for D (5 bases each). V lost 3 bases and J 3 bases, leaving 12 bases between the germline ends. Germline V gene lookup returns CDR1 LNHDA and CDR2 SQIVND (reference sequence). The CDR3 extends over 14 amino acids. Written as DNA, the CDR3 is TGTGCCAGTAGTATGGGGGTTCCAAGCTACGAGCAGTACTTC. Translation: CASSMGVPSYEQYF. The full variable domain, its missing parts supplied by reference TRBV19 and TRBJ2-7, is DGGITQSPKYLFRKEGQNVTLSCEQNLNHDAMYWYRQDPGQGLRLIYYSQIVNDFQKGDIAEGYSVSREKKESFPLTVTSAQKNPTAFYLCASSMGVPSYEQYFGPGTRLTVT.

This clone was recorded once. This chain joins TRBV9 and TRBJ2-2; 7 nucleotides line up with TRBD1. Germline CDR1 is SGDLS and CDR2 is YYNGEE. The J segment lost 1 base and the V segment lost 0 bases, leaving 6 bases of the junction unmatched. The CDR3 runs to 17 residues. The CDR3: CASSVEKDRLNTGELFF. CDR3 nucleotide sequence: TGTGCCAGCAGCGTAGAAAAGGACAGGTTGAACACCGGGGAGCTGTTTTTT.

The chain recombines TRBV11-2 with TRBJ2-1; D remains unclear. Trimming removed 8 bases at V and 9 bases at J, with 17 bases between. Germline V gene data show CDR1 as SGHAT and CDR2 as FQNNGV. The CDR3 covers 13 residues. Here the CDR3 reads CASAPSPGSEQFF. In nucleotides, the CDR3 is TGTGCCAGCGCTCCCTCCCCCGGAAGTGAGCAGTTCTTC.

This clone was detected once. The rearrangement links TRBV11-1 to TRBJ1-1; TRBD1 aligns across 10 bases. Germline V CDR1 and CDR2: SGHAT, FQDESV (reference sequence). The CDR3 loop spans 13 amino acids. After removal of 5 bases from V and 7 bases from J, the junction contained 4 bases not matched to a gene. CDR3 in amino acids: CASSPGQGYEAFF. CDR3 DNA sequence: TGTGCCAGCAGCCCGGGACAGGGGTATGAAGCTTTCTTT.

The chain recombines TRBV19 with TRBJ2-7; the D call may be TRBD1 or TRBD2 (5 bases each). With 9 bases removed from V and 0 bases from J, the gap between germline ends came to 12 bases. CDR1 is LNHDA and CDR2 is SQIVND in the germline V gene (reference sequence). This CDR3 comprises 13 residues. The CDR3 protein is CASSSGPSYEQYF. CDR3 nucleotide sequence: TGTGCCAGCTCCTCGGGACCCTCCTACGAGCAGTACTTC.

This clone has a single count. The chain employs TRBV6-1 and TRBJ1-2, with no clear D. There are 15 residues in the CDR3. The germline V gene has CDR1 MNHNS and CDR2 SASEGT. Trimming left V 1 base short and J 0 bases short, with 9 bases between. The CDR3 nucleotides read TGTGCCAGCAGTGAAGGGACCGGTGCTAACTATGGCTACACCTTC. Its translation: CASSEGTGANYGYTF.

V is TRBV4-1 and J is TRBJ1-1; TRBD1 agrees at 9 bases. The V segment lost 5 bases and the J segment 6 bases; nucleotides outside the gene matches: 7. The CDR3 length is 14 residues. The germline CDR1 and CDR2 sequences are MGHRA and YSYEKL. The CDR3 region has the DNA TGCGCCAGCAGCTCCCAACAGGGGGCCCCTGAAGCTTTCTTT. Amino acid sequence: CASSSQQGAPEAFF.

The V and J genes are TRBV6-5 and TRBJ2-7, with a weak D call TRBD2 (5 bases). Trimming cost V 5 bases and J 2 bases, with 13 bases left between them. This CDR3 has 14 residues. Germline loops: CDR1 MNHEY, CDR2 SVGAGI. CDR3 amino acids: CASSEGGEAYEQYF. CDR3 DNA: TGTGCCAGCAGTGAGGGCGGAGAGGCCTACGAGCAGTACTTC.

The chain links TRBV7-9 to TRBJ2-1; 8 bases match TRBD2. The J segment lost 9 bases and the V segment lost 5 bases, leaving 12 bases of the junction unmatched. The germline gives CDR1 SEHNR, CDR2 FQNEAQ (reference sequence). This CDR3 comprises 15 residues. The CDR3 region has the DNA TGTGCCAGCAGCCACGGGACTAGAGATGACGGTGAGCAGTTCTTC. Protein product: CASSHGTRDDGEQFF.

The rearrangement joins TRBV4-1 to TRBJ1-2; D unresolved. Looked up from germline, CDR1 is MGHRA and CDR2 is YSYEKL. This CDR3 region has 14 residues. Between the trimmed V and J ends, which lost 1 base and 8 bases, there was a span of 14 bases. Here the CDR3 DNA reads TGCGCCAGCAGCCAAGCGGAGGATAGGGTCGGCTACACCTTC. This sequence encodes CASSQAEDRVGYTF.

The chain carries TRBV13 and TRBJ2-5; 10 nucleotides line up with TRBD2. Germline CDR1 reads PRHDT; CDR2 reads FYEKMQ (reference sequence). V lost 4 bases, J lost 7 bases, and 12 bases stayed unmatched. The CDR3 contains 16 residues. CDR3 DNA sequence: TGTGCCAGCAGCTACCCAGCGGGGGGGCCTTCCTGGACCCAGTACTTC. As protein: CASSYPAGGPSWTQYF.

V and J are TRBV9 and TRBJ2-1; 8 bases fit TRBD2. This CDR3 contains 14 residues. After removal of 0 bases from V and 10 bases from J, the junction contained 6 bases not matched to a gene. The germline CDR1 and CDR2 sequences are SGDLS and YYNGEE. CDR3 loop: CASSVVGGAGEQFF. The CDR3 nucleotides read TGTGCCAGCAGCGTAGTCGGGGGGGCCGGCGAGCAGTTCTTC.

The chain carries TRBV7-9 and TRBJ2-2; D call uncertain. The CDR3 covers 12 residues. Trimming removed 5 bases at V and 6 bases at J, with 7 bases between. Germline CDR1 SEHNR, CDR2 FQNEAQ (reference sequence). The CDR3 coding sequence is TGTGCCAGCAGCCCCTATTCCGGGGAGCTGTTTTTT. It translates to CASSPYSGELFF.

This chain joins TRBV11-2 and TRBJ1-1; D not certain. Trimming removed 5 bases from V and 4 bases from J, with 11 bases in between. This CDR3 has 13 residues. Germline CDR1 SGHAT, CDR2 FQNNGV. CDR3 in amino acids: CASSIWGGTEAFF. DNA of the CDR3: TGTGCCAGCAGCATCTGGGGTGGCACTGAAGCTTTCTTT.

The CDR3, as DNA: TGTGCCAGCAGCTTAGTCGAGGGTCTGCCTAGCACAGATACGCAGTATTTT. It specifies CASSLVEGLPSTDTQYF. The chain recombines TRBV7-8 with TRBJ2-3, with a possible D match to TRBD2 (5 bases). Germline values: CDR1 SGHVS, CDR2 FQNEAQ. Trimming removed 1 base at V and 0 bases at J, with 14 bases between. CDR3 length equals 17 residues.

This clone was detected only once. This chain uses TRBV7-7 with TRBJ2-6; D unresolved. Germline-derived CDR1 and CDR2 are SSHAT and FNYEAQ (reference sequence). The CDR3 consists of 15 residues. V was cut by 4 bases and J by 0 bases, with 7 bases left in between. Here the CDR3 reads CASSSPDSGANVLTF. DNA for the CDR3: TGTGCCAGCAGCTCGCCAGACTCTGGGGCCAACGTCCTGACTTTC.

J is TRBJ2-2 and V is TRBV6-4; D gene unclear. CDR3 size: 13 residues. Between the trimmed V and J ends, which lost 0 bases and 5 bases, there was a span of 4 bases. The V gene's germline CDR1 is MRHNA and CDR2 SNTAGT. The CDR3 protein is CASSDSLTGELFF. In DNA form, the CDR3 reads TGTGCCAGCAGTGACTCTTTGACCGGGGAGCTGTTTTTT.

The CDR3 DNA sequence: TGTGCCAGCAGCGGACCCTGGACAGGGCACTCTAACTATGGCTACACCTTC. Its translation: CASSGPWTGHSNYGYTF. The chain couples TRBV9 to TRBJ1-2; 8 bases are a match to TRBD1. The V gene end was trimmed by 3 bases and the J gene end by 0 bases; junction bases not matched to a gene: 10. The germline V gene has CDR1 SGDLS and CDR2 YYNGEE. This CDR3 contains 17 residues.

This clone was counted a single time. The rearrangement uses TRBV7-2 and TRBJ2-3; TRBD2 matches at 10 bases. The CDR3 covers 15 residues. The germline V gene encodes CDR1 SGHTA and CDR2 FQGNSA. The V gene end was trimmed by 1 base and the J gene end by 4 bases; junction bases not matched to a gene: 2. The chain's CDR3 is CASSLVAGGADTQYF. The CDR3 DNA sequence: TGTGCCAGCAGCTTAGTAGCGGGGGGCGCAGATACGCAGTATTTT.

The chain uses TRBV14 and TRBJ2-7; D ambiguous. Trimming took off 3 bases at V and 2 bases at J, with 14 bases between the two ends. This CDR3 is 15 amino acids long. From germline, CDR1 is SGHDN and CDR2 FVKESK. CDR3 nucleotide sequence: TGTGCCAGCAGCCACACCGCAGGACCGACCTACGAGCAGTACTTC. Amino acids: CASSHTAGPTYEQYF.

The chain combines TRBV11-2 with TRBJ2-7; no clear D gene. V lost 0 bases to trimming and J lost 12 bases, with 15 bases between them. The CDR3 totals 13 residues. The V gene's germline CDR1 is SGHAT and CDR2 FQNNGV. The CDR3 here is CASSLDVTAPGYF. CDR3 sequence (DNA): TGTGCCAGCAGCTTAGATGTCACCGCTCCGGGGTACTTC.

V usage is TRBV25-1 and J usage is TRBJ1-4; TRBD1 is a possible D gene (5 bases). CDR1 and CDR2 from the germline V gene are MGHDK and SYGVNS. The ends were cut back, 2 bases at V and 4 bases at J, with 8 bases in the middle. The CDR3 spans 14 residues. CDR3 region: CASSERGFNEKLFF. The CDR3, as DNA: TGTGCCAGCAGTGAACGGGGCTTTAATGAAAAACTGTTTTTT.

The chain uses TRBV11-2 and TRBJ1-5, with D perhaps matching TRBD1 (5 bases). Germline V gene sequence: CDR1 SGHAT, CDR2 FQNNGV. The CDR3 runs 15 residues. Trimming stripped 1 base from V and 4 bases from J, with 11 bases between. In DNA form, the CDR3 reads TGTGCCAGCAGCTTAGGGAGGGAGGGGAATCAGCCCCAGCATTTT. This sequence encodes CASSLGREGNQPQHF.

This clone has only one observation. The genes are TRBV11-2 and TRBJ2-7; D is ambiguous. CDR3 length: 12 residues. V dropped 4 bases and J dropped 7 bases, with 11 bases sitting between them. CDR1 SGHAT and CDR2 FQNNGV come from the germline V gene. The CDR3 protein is CASSSPRGEQYF. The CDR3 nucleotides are TGTGCCAGCAGCTCCCCCCGCGGAGAGCAGTACTTC.

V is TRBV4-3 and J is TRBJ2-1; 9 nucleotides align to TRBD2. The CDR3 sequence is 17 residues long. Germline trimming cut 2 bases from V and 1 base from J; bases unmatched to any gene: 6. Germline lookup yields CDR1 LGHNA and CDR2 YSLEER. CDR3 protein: CASSQQISGGSYNEQFF. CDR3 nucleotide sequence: TGCGCCAGCAGCCAACAGATTAGCGGGGGTTCCTACAATGAGCAGTTCTTC.

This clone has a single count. The CDR3 DNA reads as TGTGCCAGTAGGGGCCGGGGGGCTAGAGAGCTGTTTTTT. Protein: CASRGRGARELFF. The chain uses TRBV19 and TRBJ2-2, with a tentative D call TRBD2 (7 bases). V lost 6 bases and J lost 11, with 16 bases in between. CDR3 length equals 13 residues. Germline loops: CDR1 LNHDA, CDR2 SQIVND (reference sequence).

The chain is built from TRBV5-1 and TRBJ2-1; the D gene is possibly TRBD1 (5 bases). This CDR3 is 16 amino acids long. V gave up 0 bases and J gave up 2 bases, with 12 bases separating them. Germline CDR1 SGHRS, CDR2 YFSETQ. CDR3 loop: CASSLALRGAYNEQFF. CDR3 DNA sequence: TGCGCCAGCAGCTTGGCCTTAAGGGGTGCCTACAATGAGCAGTTCTTC. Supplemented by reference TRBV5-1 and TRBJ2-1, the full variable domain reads KAGVTQTPRYLIKTRGQQVTLSCSPISGHRSVSWYQQTPGQGLQFLFEYFSETQRNKGNFPGRFSGRQFSNSRSEMNVSTLELGDSALYLCASSLALRGAYNEQFFGPGTRLTVL.

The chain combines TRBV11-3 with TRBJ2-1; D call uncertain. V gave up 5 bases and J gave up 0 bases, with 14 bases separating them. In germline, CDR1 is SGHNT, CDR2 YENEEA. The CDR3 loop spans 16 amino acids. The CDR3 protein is CASSLLSRSSYNEQFF. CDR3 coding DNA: TGTGCCAGCAGCCTACTTAGCAGGAGCTCCTACAATGAGCAGTTCTTC. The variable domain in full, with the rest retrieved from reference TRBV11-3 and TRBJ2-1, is EAGVVQSPRYKIIEKKQPVAFWCNPISGHNTLYWYLQNLGQGPELLIRYENEEAVDDSQLPKDRFSAERLKGVDSTLKIQPAELGDSAVYLCASSLLSRSSYNEQFFGPGTRLTVL.

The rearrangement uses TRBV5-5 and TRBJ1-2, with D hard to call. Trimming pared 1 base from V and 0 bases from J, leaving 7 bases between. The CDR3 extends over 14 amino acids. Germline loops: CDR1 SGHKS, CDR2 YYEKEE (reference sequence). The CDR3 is CASSLYRSNYGYTF. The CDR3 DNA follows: TGTGCCAGCAGCTTGTATCGGTCTAACTATGGCTACACCTTC.

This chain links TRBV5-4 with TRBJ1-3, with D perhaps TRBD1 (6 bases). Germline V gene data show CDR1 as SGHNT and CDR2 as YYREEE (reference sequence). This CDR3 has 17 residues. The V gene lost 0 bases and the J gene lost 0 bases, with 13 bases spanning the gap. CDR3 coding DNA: TGTGCCAGCAGCTTGGCGGGGGCCCTTACCTCTGGAAACACCATATATTTT. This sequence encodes CASSLAGALTSGNTIYF.